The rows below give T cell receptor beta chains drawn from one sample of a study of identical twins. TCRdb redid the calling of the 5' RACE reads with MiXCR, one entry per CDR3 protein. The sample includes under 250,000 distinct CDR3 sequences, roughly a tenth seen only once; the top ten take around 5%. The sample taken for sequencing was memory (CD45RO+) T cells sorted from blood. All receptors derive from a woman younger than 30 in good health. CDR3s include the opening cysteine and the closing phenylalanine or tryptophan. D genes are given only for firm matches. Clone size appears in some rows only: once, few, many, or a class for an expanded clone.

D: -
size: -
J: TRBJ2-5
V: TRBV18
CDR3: CASSPPGQRKETQYF
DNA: TGTGCCAGCTCACCACCGGGCCAGCGAAAAGAGACCCAGTACTTC

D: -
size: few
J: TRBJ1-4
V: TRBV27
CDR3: CASSLKGASSEKLFF
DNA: TGTGCCAGCAGTTTAAAAGGAGCCTCTAGCGAAAAACTGTTTTTT

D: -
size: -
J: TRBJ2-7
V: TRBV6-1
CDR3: CASTQPIYEQYF
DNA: TGTGCCAGCACCCAGCCGATCTACGAGCAGTACTTC

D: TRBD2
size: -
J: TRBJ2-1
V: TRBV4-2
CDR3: CASSQDVASGGSAQGFF
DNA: TGTGCCAGCAGCCAAGATGTGGCTAGCGGGGGGTCCGCCCAGGGGTTCTTC

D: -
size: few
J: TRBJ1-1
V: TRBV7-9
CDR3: CASSLLGGVAEAFF
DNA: TGTGCCAGCAGCTTGTTGGGGGGCGTCGCTGAAGCTTTCTTT

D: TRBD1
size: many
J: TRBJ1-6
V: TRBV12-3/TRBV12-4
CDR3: CASSLIDRVHNSPLHF
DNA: TGTGCCAGCAGTCTGATCGACAGGGTTCACAATTCACCCCTCCACTTT

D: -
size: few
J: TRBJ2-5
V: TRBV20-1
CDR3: CSARVVMGSETQYF
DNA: TGCAGTGCTAGAGTAGTTATGGGCAGTGAGACCCAGTACTTC

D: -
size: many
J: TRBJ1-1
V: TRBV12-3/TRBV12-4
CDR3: CASSSDPPEAFF
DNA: TGTGCCAGCAGTTCTGACCCCCCTGAAGCTTTCTTT

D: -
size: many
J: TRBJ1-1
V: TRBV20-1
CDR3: CSAETPHTEAFF
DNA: TGCAGTGCCGAGACCCCCCACACTGAAGCTTTCTTT

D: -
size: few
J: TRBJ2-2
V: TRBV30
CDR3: CAWSVYGATGELFF
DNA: TGTGCCTGGAGTGTGTACGGGGCGACCGGGGAGCTGTTTTTT

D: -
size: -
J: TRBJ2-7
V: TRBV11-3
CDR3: CASSLEPRGYEQYF
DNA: TGTGCCAGCAGCTTAGAGCCCCGGGGGTACGAGCAGTACTTC

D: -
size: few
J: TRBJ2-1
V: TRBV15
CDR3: CATSRDPGRKQFF
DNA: TGTGCCACCAGCAGAGATCCGGGCCGAAAGCAGTTCTTC

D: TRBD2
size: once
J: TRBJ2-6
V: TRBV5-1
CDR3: CASSLEAGGLGANVLTF
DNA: TGCGCCAGCAGCTTGGAAGCGGGGGGGCTTGGGGCCAACGTCCTGACTTTC

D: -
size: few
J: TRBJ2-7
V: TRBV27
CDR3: CATARQRGYEQYF
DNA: TGTGCCACCGCGAGACAACGGGGCTACGAGCAGTACTTC

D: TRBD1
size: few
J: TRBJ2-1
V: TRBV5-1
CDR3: CASSVDRGLGEQFF
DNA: TGCGCCAGCAGCGTCGACAGGGGGCTTGGTGAGCAGTTCTTC

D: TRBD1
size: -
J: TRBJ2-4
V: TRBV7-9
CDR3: CASGTGFLAAKNIQYF
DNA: TGTGCCAGCGGGACAGGGTTTTTGGCGGCCAAAAACATTCAGTACTTC

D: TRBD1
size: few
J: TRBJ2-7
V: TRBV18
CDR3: CASSRDRDGRDAEQYF
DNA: TGTGCCAGCTCACGGGACAGGGATGGGAGGGATGCCGAGCAGTACTTC

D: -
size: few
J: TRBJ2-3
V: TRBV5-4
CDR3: CASSIPGATHPDTQYF
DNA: TGTGCCAGCAGCATCCCGGGGGCCACCCACCCAGATACGCAGTATTTT

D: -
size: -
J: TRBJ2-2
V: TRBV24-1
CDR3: CATSNRNTGELFF
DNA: TGTGCCACCAGTAACAGGAACACCGGGGAGCTGTTTTTT

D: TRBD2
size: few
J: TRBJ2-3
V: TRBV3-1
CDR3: CASSPGGGPSRTQYF
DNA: TGTGCCAGCAGCCCCGGGGGGGGCCCTTCACGTACGCAGTATTTT

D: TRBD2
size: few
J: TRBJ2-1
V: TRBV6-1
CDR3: CASSRLAGTNEQFF
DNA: TGTGCCAGCAGTCGACTAGCGGGGACCAATGAGCAGTTCTTC

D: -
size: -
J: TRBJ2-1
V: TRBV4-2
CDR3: CASSQEVLDNNEQFF
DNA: TGTGCCAGCAGCCAAGAAGTACTAGACAACAATGAGCAGTTCTTC

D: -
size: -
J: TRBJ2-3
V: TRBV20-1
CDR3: CSAREQSPTQYF
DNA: TGCAGTGCTAGAGAACAATCTCCCACGCAGTATTTT

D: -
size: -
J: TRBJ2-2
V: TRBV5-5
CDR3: CASARVAGELFF
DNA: TGTGCCAGCGCCCGGGTAGCCGGGGAGCTGTTTTTT

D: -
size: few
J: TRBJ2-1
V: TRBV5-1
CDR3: CASRLTPRPSYNEQFF
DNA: TGCGCCAGCAGATTAACCCCCCGTCCCTCCTACAATGAGCAGTTCTTC

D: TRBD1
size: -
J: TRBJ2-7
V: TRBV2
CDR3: CASSAGPGQGYEQYF
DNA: TGTGCCAGCAGCGCGGGGCCTGGACAGGGCTACGAGCAGTACTTC

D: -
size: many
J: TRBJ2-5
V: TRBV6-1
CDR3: CASSRSGTPHRETQYF
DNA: TGTGCCAGTTCCCGTTCAGGGACCCCTCATAGGGAGACCCAGTACTTC

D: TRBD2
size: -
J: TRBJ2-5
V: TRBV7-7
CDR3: CASSSRAGGTGETQYF
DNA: TGTGCTAGCAGCTCACGCGCGGGGGGAACCGGGGAGACCCAGTACTTC

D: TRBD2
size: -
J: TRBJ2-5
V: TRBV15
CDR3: CATSTWTSGPQETQYF
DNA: TGTGCCACCAGCACGTGGACTAGCGGGCCTCAAGAGACCCAGTACTTC

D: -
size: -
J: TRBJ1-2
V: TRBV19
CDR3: CASSIWDKGGYTF
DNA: TGTGCCAGTAGTATTTGGGACAAAGGTGGCTACACCTTC

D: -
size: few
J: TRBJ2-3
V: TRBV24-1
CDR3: CATIRIEDTQYF
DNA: TGTGCCACCATTAGAATAGAGGATACGCAGTATTTT

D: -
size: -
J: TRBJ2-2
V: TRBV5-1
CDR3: CASSWPGSTGELFF
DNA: TGCGCCAGCAGCTGGCCGGGGTCCACCGGGGAGCTGTTTTTT

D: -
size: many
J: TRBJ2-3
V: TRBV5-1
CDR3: CASRDLAGVLTQYF
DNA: TGCGCCAGCAGGGACCTAGCCGGGGTCCTTACGCAGTATTTT

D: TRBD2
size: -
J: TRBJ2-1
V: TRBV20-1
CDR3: CSARRGGRYEQFF
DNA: TGCAGTGCCCGGCGGGGGGGCCGCTATGAGCAGTTCTTC

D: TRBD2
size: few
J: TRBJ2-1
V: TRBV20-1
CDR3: CSAGGVRHEQFF
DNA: TGCAGTGCTGGGGGGGTTCGACATGAGCAGTTCTTC

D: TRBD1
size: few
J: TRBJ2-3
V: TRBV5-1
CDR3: CASSQGDITDTQYF
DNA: TGCGCCAGCAGCCAGGGGGACATCACAGATACGCAGTATTTT

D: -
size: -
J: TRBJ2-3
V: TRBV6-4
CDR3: CASVASDTDTQYF
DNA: TGTGCCAGCGTTGCTAGCGACACAGATACGCAGTATTTT

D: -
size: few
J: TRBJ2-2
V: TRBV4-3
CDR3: CASSQNGPEASGTGELFF
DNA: TGCGCCAGCAGCCAAAATGGCCCGGAAGCGTCGGGTACCGGGGAGCTGTTTTTT

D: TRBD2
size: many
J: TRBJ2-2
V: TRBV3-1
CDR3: CASSPLLATGTGELFF
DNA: TGTGCCAGCAGCCCGCTACTAGCGACCGGCACCGGGGAGCTGTTTTTT

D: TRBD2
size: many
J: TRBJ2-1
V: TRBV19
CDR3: CASRWTSGSNNEQFF
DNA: TGTGCCAGTAGATGGACTAGCGGGTCGAACAATGAGCAGTTCTTC

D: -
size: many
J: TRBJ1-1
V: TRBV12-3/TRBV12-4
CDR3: CASSLAGGEAFF
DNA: TGTGCCAGCAGTTTAGCGGGGGGTGAAGCTTTCTTT

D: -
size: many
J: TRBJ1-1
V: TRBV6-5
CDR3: CASSYSRRSRETEAFF
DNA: TGTGCCAGCAGTTACTCACGGCGGTCGAGGGAAACTGAAGCTTTCTTT

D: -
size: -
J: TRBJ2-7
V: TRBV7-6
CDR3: CASSFPDKSYEQYF
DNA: TGTGCCAGCAGCTTCCCGGACAAATCCTACGAGCAGTACTTC

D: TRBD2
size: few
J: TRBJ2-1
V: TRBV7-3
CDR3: CASSQLIAGSYNEQFF
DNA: TGTGCCAGCAGCCAGCTCATAGCGGGGAGCTACAATGAGCAGTTCTTC

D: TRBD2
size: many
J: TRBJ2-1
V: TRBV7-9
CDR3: CASRYTGTTYNEQFF
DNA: TGTGCCAGCAGGTATACCGGGACTACCTACAATGAGCAGTTCTTC

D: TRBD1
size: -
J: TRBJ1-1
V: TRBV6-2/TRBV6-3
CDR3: CASSEPGQGFPEAFF
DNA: TGTGCCAGCAGTGAGCCGGGACAGGGGTTCCCTGAAGCTTTCTTT

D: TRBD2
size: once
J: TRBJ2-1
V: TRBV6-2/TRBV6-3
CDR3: CASRPLGTSGTGEQFF
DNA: TGTGCCAGCAGACCTCTTGGGACTAGCGGGACAGGTGAGCAGTTCTTC

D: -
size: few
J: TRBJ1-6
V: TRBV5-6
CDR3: CASSFGPNNSPLHF
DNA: TGTGCCAGCAGCTTCGGGCCTAACAATTCACCCCTCCACTTT

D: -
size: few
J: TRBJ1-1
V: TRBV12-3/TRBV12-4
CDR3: CASSPGVPKAFF
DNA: TGTGCCAGCAGCCCGGGCGTCCCTAAAGCTTTCTTT

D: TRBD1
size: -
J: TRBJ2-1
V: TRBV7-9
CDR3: CASSPTGGYEQFF
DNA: TGTGCCAGCAGTCCGACAGGGGGATACGAGCAGTTCTTC

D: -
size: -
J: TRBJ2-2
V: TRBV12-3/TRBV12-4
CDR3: CASSLLAWVPGELFF
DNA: TGTGCCAGCAGTTTACTTGCCTGGGTTCCCGGGGAGCTGTTTTTT